Each of the 17 T cell receptor beta chains below was sequenced from the same sample in a study of control samples from healthy donors and cancer patients. Profiled with immunoSEQ multiplex PCR; TCRdb holds only in-frame clones, not every one. The sample shows fewer than 200,000 clones, 80% to 90% of them seen only once. Sequencing was performed on blood. The source is a woman between 25 and 40 years old in good health.

This chain joins TRBV13 and TRBJ2-1; the D gene is possibly TRBD1 (5 bases). Trimming removed 2 bases from V and 0 bases from J, with 23 bases in between. The CDR3 totals 20 residues. Germline values: CDR1 PRHDT, CDR2 FYEKMQ (reference sequence). DNA for the CDR3: TGTGCCAGCAGCTTACAGGGCCCTTTTATAACCCCGAGCTCCTACAATGAGCAGTTCTTC. Its protein product is CASSLQGPFITPSSYNEQFF.

The genes are TRBV25-1 and TRBJ2-1; D uncertain. Deletions cut 1 base from V and 5 bases from J, with 3 bases between. The CDR3 covers 12 residues. Germline assignment: CDR1 MGHDK and CDR2 SYGVNS. This CDR3 is CASSEWDNEQFF. CDR3 sequence (DNA): TGTGCCAGCAGTGAATGGGACAATGAGCAGTTCTTC.

The rearrangement joins TRBV3-1 (or the pseudogene TRBV3-2) to TRBJ2-1, with 9 bases fitting TRBD2. Germline V CDR1 and CDR2: LGHDT, YNNKEL (reference sequence). The CDR3 covers 16 residues. J gave up 7 bases and V 4 bases, and 11 bases lay outside the gene matches. For the CDR3, the DNA is TGTGCCAGCAGCCTTTATAGCGGGAGAAGAGCGAATGAGCAGTTCTTC. Amino acid sequence: CASSLYSGRRANEQFF.

The chain joins TRBV6-5 to TRBJ1-2, with 7 bases that match TRBD1. V lost 8 bases and J lost 4; bases outside the gene matches: 1. Germline V CDR1 and CDR2: MNHEY, SVGAGI. The CDR3 contains 11 residues. CDR3 loop: CASAGGYGYTF. CDR3 sequence (DNA): TGTGCCAGCGCAGGGGGCTATGGCTACACCTTC.

This chain connects TRBV6-1 to TRBJ1-4, with D unresolved. The CDR3 is made up of 16 amino acids. Germline V gene lookup returns CDR1 MNHNS and CDR2 SASEGT. Trimming left V 0 bases short and J 4 bases short, with 12 bases between. CDR3 sequence: CASSEAAAASNEKLFF. The CDR3 region has the DNA TGTGCCAGCAGTGAAGCGGCAGCGGCTAGTAATGAAAAACTGTTTTTT.

The CDR3 coding sequence is TGTGCCAGCAGTAACAACAATCAGCCCCAGCATTTT. It is translated as CASSNNNQPQHF. The chain couples TRBV6-6 to TRBJ1-5; D is uncertain. V was pared by 5 bases and J by 3 bases, with 5 bases between. Germline CDR1 and CDR2: MNHNY and SVGAGI (reference sequence). CDR3 length: 12 residues.

The chain links TRBV6-5 to TRBJ1-1; D is perhaps TRBD1 (5 bases). Germline-derived CDR1 and CDR2 are MNHEY and SVGAGI. The V gene lost 2 bases and the J gene lost 3 bases, with 10 bases spanning the gap. This CDR3 region has 14 residues. The CDR3 DNA follows: TGTGCCAGCAGTTACGTAGGGGCGCACACTGAAGCTTTCTTT. Protein product: CASSYVGAHTEAFF.

This CDR3 is CASSARWEAFF. The CDR3 nucleotides read TGTGCCAGTAGTGCCCGATGGGAAGCTTTCTTT. This chain joins TRBV19 and TRBJ1-1, with D unresolved. The germline CDR1 and CDR2 sequences are LNHDA and SQIVND (reference sequence). The V and J ends lost 5 bases and 8 bases respectively, with 9 bases between them. This CDR3 region has 11 residues.

This chain links TRBV11-2 with TRBJ2-3; 7 bases map to TRBD1. V lost 8 bases and J lost 2; bases outside the gene matches: 10. The CDR3 has 15 amino acids. Germline CDR1 reads SGHAT; CDR2 reads FQNNGV. Here the CDR3 DNA reads TGTGCCAGCTCCACAAGGGACAGCTTCACAGATACGCAGTATTTT. Translation gives CASSTRDSFTDTQYF.

The chain employs TRBV5-6 and TRBJ2-2; 10 nucleotides agree with TRBD1. Germline lookup yields CDR1 SGHDT and CDR2 YYEEEE. The J segment lost 1 base and the V segment lost 1 base, leaving 4 bases of the junction unmatched. This CDR3 has 17 residues. The CDR3 sequence is CASSLPDRGRNTGELFF. DNA of the CDR3: TGTGCCAGCAGCTTGCCCGACAGGGGGCGGAACACCGGGGAGCTGTTTTTT.

The J gene is TRBJ1-1, the V gene TRBV12-3 or TRBV12-4, with D uncertain. V lost 3 bases, J lost 6 bases, and 5 bases lay in between. CDR3 size: 11 residues. The CDR3 region has the DNA TGTGCCAGCAGTTTGGTTCCTGAAGCTTTCTTT. This sequence encodes CASSLVPEAFF.

A remark on this clone: Other DNA sequences in the same sample also yield this CDR3. J is TRBJ1-5 and V is TRBV15, with unresolved D. Germline CDR1 and CDR2: LNHNV and YYDKDF (reference sequence). The CDR3 is made up of 15 amino acids. The ends were cut back, 0 bases at V and 0 bases at J, with 6 bases in the middle. Here the CDR3 reads CATSRDKGSNQPQHF. The DNA of the CDR3 is TGTGCCACCAGCAGAGATAAAGGTAGCAATCAGCCCCAGCATTTT.

The chain joins TRBV9 to TRBJ2-3; TRBD1 matches at 10 bases. J gave up 6 bases and V 0 bases, and 7 bases lay outside the gene matches. The CDR3 is 16 amino acids. Germline V lookup: CDR1 SGDLS, CDR2 YYNGEE. The CDR3 spells CASSVATGGPVDTQYF. CDR3 DNA: TGTGCCAGCAGCGTAGCGACAGGGGGCCCGGTGGATACGCAGTATTTT.

The chain recombines TRBV29-1 with TRBJ1-5; possible D gene TRBD1, 6 bases. This CDR3 has 13 amino acids. Trimming cost V 2 bases and J 11 bases, with 16 bases left between them. In germline, CDR1 is SQVTM, CDR2 ANQGSEA. DNA of the CDR3: TGCAGCGTTGAAATTCAAGAGGAGGGGGCCCAGCATTTT. Translation gives CSVEIQEEGAQHF.

The chain recombines TRBV19 with TRBJ1-5; no definite D call. In germline, CDR1 is LNHDA, CDR2 SQIVND (reference sequence). The CDR3 has 15 residues. Trimming stripped 5 bases from V and 4 bases from J, with 15 bases between. For the CDR3, the DNA is TGTGCCAGTAGTCCCGAGGGTGGGTGGAATCAGCCCCAGCATTTT. Protein product: CASSPEGGWNQPQHF.

The genes are TRBV13 and TRBJ2-7; no reliable D call. Germline loops: CDR1 PRHDT, CDR2 FYEKMQ (reference sequence). CDR3 length: 14 residues. V was clipped by 5 bases and J by 2 bases, with 13 bases between them. CDR3 bases: TGTGCCAGCAGCCCCCCCGGCACTGCCTACGAGCAGTACTTC. Translated, it gives CASSPPGTAYEQYF.

The chain couples TRBV19 to TRBJ2-1, with D maybe TRBD1 (6 bases). CDR3 length: 16 residues. In germline, CDR1 is LNHDA, CDR2 SQIVND (reference sequence). V gave up 4 bases and J gave up 5 bases, with 18 bases separating them. CDR3 amino acids: CASSTIGQSLNNEQFF. Written as DNA, the CDR3 is TGTGCCAGTAGTACGATCGGACAGAGCCTAAACAATGAGCAGTTCTTC.